This T cell receptor beta chain was sequenced during a study of shared clonotypes between healthy human individuals (dated by TCRdb to 2020 to 2022). Concerning the study at large: A few men and two women, aged 18 to 49 years, made up the cohort. To estimate repertoire size and how much clonotype sharing occurs between individuals, the study deeply sequenced the blood TCR repertoires of about 5 healthy adults. Different laboratories and diverse techniques were used to prepare libraries and sequence TCR repertoires, to increase sequencing depth and limit assay-specific biases. Per donor, leukapheresis produced somewhere between about 0.9 and 10 billion PBMCs. Per donor, three plates each were used for CD4 naive and CD4 memory, two for CD8 naive, and one for CD8 memory. Beyond this particular receptor, the publication reports: Based on pairwise subsampling, the degree of clonotype sharing among donors was expected to be affected by sequencing depth. Incomplete sequencing was indicated by rarefaction of sorted-subset datasets, despite the large sequencing depth. Higher generation probabilities were observed for clonotypes shared by all four sorted-subset donors than for non-shared clonotypes. Naive subsets generally had larger estimated clonotype richness than memory subsets. Because the study included only a small number of donors, the genetic and exposure-history diversity represented was limited. Only blood was sampled, and tissue TCR repertoires likely differ from those in blood. Sharing across a handful of donors was observed for about 5% of naive CD4, 3% to 3.5% of naive CD8, roughly 2.3% of memory CD4, and roughly 0.4% of memory CD8 clonotypes.

The donors were healthy, HIV-negative adults who had no recently reported acute infections or vaccinations. Every donor was a Caucasian adult living in Nashville, Tennessee, USA. Magnetic negative selection was used to enrich CD4+ T cells, after which naive cells were positively selected on CD45RA and the negative fraction became the memory subset. Blood was collected by leukapheresis, and PBMCs were isolated by Ficoll-Histopaque density gradient centrifugation and then cryopreserved in liquid nitrogen vapor phase. Purity and quantity of every magnetically sorted T cell population were checked by analytical flow cytometry. Each sorted fraction had its genomic DNA isolated and then quantified by UV absorbance on a Nanodrop 2000c. Remarks on this clone: Its antigen is currently not known. Base-call qualities are not available, and no considerably larger clone is one nucleotide away.

CDR1 SGHNT and CDR2 YYREEE were looked up in the germline V gene (reference sequence). V and J are trimmed by 2 bases and 4 bases, and the gene matches miss 10 bases of the junction. CDR3 length: 16 amino acids, cysteine to phenylalanine. Of all the DNA, just the CDR3 is kept, 48 bases in frame from base 1. Using the deep immunoSEQ assay, TCR CDR3 regions were amplified from genomic DNA by multiplex PCR. Extracted genomic DNA from each cell subset was distributed evenly across all wells of several immunoSEQ 96-well plates, and each plate was treated as a replicate. For sorted subsets, each replicate PCR was loaded with roughly 190 ng genomic DNA, equivalent to 30,000 or so T cell genomes. Purified libraries were quantified with a Qubit 3.0 fluorometer, sized on a Bioanalyzer 2100, and re-quantified with the KAPA Library Quantification kit. A separate single-read 150-cycle Illumina NextSeq 550 flow cell was used to sequence each immunoSEQ 96-well plate. From the authors' description of their analysis: Because the immunoSEQ output included only junctional sequences and no quality scores, the filtering could not be the same as the filtering used for full-length reads. Sequences were annotated with PyIR, a Python wrapper for IgBLAST v1.9, using IMGT germline references to assign V/J genes and CDR3. Reads were removed for weak V/J assignments (E-value above 1e-6), missing CDR3, stop codons, out-of-frame junctions, or ambiguous translated residues. A V3J clonotype was defined by an identical inferred V gene, J gene, and CDR3 amino acid sequence. To compute the percentage overlap between repertoires, the number of shared unique clonotypes was divided by the size of the smaller repertoire. Repertoire richness was assessed with RTK rarefaction, the Chao1 estimator, and Recon v2.1 estimates of unobserved clonotypes. Generation probabilities were computed with OLGA for all TCRbeta clonotypes obtained by the gDNA method from four donors. Here the immuneACCESS table is served through TCRdb, limited to in-frame sequences with V and J called. Missing clones are a known gap in these copies; in checked studies unresolved V genes cover under half, and the rest lacks a known reason. V, J and clone size reflect that table, while D and trimming were determined from the DNA. This sample gives 1 million to 1.3 million clones in total; about 80% of them show up just once. The ten largest account for 0.55% to 0.7% of the sample.

The sequence joins TRBV5-4 to TRBJ2-3; TRBD2 aligns with 7 central bases. Material: memory CD4+ T cells from PBMCs. The sample's cell subset or site label is to be understood as: CD45RA-negative fraction. The sequence was obtained from a man between 18 and 29 years old in good health. Some clones in this sample may be carry-over from other donors' samples. This receptor has the CDR3 CASSLKLAGGSDTQYF. The DNA is as follows: TGTGCCAGCAGCTTAAAATTAGCGGGCGGGTCAGATACGCAGTATTTT. The CDR3 plus the reference TRBV5-4 and TRBJ2-3 genes for the other parts give the full variable domain: ETGVTQSPTHLIKTRGQQVTLRCSSQSGHNTVSWYQQALGQGPQFIFQYYREEENGRGNFPPRFSGLQFPNYSSELNVNALELDDSALYLCASSLKLAGGSDTQYFGPGTRLTVL.